Following are 17 T cell receptor beta chains from one sample sequenced in a study of cytomegalovirus exposure and HLA in healthy donors. Vbeta (60) and Jbeta (13) primers were used in the PCR. Profiling relied on immunoSEQ multiplex PCR, and the TCRdb table lists in-frame clones only, not all of them. The sample includes roughly 110,000 clones, roughly 80% seen only once; the top ten take 5% to 6%. Sequenced input: PBMCs. The receptors here all came from a woman under 40 in good health and CMV-seropositive.

This clone appeared a single time. The chain combines TRBV5-1 with TRBJ2-2, with D possibly matching TRBD1 (6 bases). CDR1 is SGHRS and CDR2 is YFSETQ in the germline V gene. Trimming took 6 bases from V and 5 from J, leaving 23 bases between them. This CDR3 spans 17 amino acids. CDR3 sequence (DNA): TGCGCCAGCACTCAGAGGCCCTTGGACAGACTTACCGGGGAGCTGTTTTTT. This codes for CASTQRPLDRLTGELFF.

The V gene is TRBV6-1, the J gene TRBJ1-2; TRBD1 matches at 8 bases. V shed 9 bases and J 3 bases; nucleotides not matched to a gene: 6. This CDR3 spans 13 amino acids. Looked up from germline, CDR1 is MNHNS and CDR2 is SASEGT. CDR3 sequence reads: CARGTGAYYGYTF. The CDR3 nucleotides are TGTGCCAGGGGGACAGGAGCCTACTATGGCTACACCTTC.

The rearrangement links TRBV4-1 to TRBJ2-5; D is perhaps TRBD2 (6 bases). The germline gives CDR1 MGHRA, CDR2 YSYEKL. This CDR3 is built from 15 residues. Between the trimmed V and J ends, which lost 5 bases and 0 bases, there was a span of 13 bases. The CDR3 DNA reads as TGCGCCAGCAGCTCATCCCGGGACTACCAAGAGACCCAGTACTTC. Its protein product is CASSSSRDYQETQYF.

This chain joins TRBV11-3 and TRBJ2-2; unclear D gene. Germline CDR1 and CDR2: SGHNT and YENEEA. Deletions cut 5 bases from V and 2 bases from J, with 12 bases between. CDR3 length: 15 amino acids. The CDR3 reads CASSPQVLNTGELFF. The CDR3 DNA reads as TGTGCCAGCAGCCCCCAGGTACTCAACACCGGGGAGCTGTTTTTT.

The CDR3 nucleotides are TGTGCCAGCAGTTACGGGGGGAATCAGCCCCAGCATTTT. Its translation is CASSYGGNQPQHF. The chain is built from TRBV6-5 and TRBJ1-5, with TRBD1 as a possible D gene (5 bases). V was shortened by 2 bases and J by 4 bases, with 6 bases between the two germline ends. The CDR3 contains 13 residues. CDR1 and CDR2 from the germline V gene are MNHEY and SVGAGI.

This chain connects TRBV5-1 to TRBJ1-2, with D perhaps matching TRBD1 (5 bases). The ends were cut back, 3 bases at V and 8 bases at J, with 14 bases in the middle. Germline values: CDR1 SGHRS, CDR2 YFSETQ. The CDR3 length is 13 residues. DNA of the CDR3: TGCGCCAGCAGCTCCGGGGGAGCGAGCGGCTACACCTTC. Its protein is CASSSGGASGYTF.

The chain is built from TRBV5-1 and TRBJ1-2; D gene ambiguous. CDR1 SGHRS and CDR2 YFSETQ come from the germline V gene. The CDR3 is 14 amino acids. V lost 0 bases and J 6 bases, leaving 12 bases between the germline ends. CDR3 nucleotide sequence: TGCGCCAGCAGCTTGGTGCCACCCCGCGATGGCTACACCTTC. Translating it yields CASSLVPPRDGYTF. Full variable domain (remainder filled in from reference TRBV5-1 and TRBJ1-2): KAGVTQTPRYLIKTRGQQVTLSCSPISGHRSVSWYQQTPGQGLQFLFEYFSETQRNKGNFPGRFSGRQFSNSRSEMNVSTLELGDSALYLCASSLVPPRDGYTFGSGTRLTVV.

J is TRBJ2-3 and V is TRBV5-1, with D possibly TRBD2 on 5 matching bases. Looked up from germline, CDR1 is SGHRS and CDR2 is YFSETQ. V was pared by 0 bases and J by 4 bases, with 9 bases between. The CDR3 has 14 residues. The CDR3 spells CASSLEASSDTQYF. The CDR3 nucleotides read TGCGCCAGCAGCTTGGAGGCTAGCTCAGATACGCAGTATTTT.

This clone has just a few counts. The rearrangement joins TRBV9 to TRBJ2-5; tentative D call: TRBD2 (6 bases). CDR3 length: 14 amino acids. Per germline, CDR1 SGDLS and CDR2 YYNGEE. V lost 0 bases to trimming and J lost 5 bases, with 11 bases between them. This CDR3 is CASSVGTTGETQYF. CDR3 DNA: TGTGCCAGCAGCGTAGGGACTACCGGGGAGACCCAGTACTTC.

CDR3 nucleotide sequence: TGTGCCAGCAGCGTTGGACAAAAAACTGAAGCTTTCTTT. It codes for CASSVGQKTEAFF. The chain combines TRBV2 with TRBJ1-1; TRBD1 is a possible D gene (5 bases). Trimming pared 6 bases from V and 5 bases from J, leaving 13 bases between. The CDR3 sequence is 13 residues long. Germline values: CDR1 SNHLY, CDR2 FYNNEI.

The gene calls are TRBV5-4 and TRBJ2-1, with 9 positions matching TRBD2. This CDR3 has 16 amino acids. With 3 bases clipped from V and 1 base from J, the junction kept 5 bases outside the gene matches. Germline V CDR1 and CDR2: SGHNT, YYREEE (reference sequence). The CDR3 region has the DNA TGTGCCAGCAGCTCCGCTAGCGGGGATTCCTACAATGAGCAGTTCTTC. Protein sequence: CASSSASGDSYNEQFF.

This chain links TRBV7-9 with TRBJ2-4, with 7 bases fitting TRBD1. Per germline, CDR1 SEHNR and CDR2 FQNEAQ (reference sequence). CDR3 length: 16 residues. Germline trimming cut 4 bases from V and 0 bases from J; bases unmatched to any gene: 6. The CDR3 DNA is TGTGCCAGCAGCTCGGGACAGCTCCTAGCCAAAAACATTCAGTACTTC. Translated, it gives CASSSGQLLAKNIQYF.

This clone was counted only a few times. The CDR3: CASEGTRYTEAFF. The CDR3 coding sequence is TGTGCCAGCGAGGGGACAAGGTACACTGAAGCTTTCTTT. J is TRBJ1-1 and V is TRBV7-3; D possibly corresponds to TRBD1 (6 bases). Germline loops: CDR1 SGHTA, CDR2 FQGTGA. V was trimmed by 8 bases and J by 3 bases, leaving 13 bases between them. This CDR3 spans 13 amino acids.

This chain connects TRBV7-2 to TRBJ1-2; 9 bases are a match to TRBD1. CDR1 SGHTA and CDR2 FQGNSA come from the germline V gene. Trimming took 1 base from V and 3 from J; bases not matched to a gene: 3. The CDR3 has 15 amino acids. The CDR3 coding sequence is TGTGCCAGCAGCTTAGACAGGGGGCCTTACTATGGCTACACCTTC. It yields the protein CASSLDRGPYYGYTF.

This clone came up a few times. The chain carries TRBV18 and TRBJ2-3, with D perhaps TRBD2 (5 bases). Trimming cost V 5 bases and J 2 bases, with 11 bases left between them. The germline V gene has CDR1 KGHSH and CDR2 LQKENI. CDR3 size: 14 residues. CDR3 region: CASSSSASTDTQYF. CDR3 DNA sequence: TGTGCCAGCTCAAGTAGCGCATCCACAGATACGCAGTATTTT.

The CDR3 sequence: CASSSGQGTEAFF. Here the CDR3 DNA reads TGTGCCAGCAGTTCGGGACAGGGGACTGAAGCTTTCTTT. This sequence joins TRBV6-5 and TRBJ1-1; 10 nucleotides line up with TRBD1. The V segment lost 4 bases and the J segment 5 bases; nucleotides outside the gene matches: 1. There are 13 residues in the CDR3. The germline V gene has CDR1 MNHEY and CDR2 SVGAGI.

The J gene is TRBJ1-1, the V gene TRBV7-9, with 8 bases lining up with TRBD1. Germline V gene sequence: CDR1 SEHNR, CDR2 FQNEAQ (reference sequence). The CDR3 spans 15 residues. J was trimmed by 4 bases and V by 2 bases; bases with no gene match: 6. In DNA form, the CDR3 reads TGTGCCAGCAGCTTATCCCGGACAGGGTCCACTGAAGCTTTCTTT. It yields the protein CASSLSRTGSTEAFF.